The sequence of this T cell receptor (beta chain) was determined in a study of T-cell memory formation after mild COVID-19. The germline gives CDR1 MNHEY, CDR2 SVGAGI. Trimming took 3 bases from V and 3 from J; bases not matched to a gene: 7. The CDR3 is 15 residues long. A 5'RACE reaction primed in the constant segment made cDNA libraries of TCR alpha and TCR beta, and these carried sample barcodes and UMIs. TCRdb analysed the 5' RACE reads with MiXCR anew, one entry per CDR3 protein. The data hold fewer than 350,000 distinct CDR3 sequences, with 7.5% to 9.5% observed a single time. This clonotype occurred many times. What it recognizes is unknown. Study observations and caveats: CM and EM subsets held most contracting CD4+ clones; EMRA held CD8+ ones.

What was sequenced was PBMCs or a T cell subset sorted from them (not recorded which). This receptor was identified in a man aged 18 to 29 who had mild COVID-19 (a few samples of this study predate the infection). Cell type and time point are not known. The rearrangement uses TRBV6-5 and TRBJ2-7; 8 bases fit TRBD2. DNA for the CDR3: TGTGCCAGCAGTTATTGGACGGGGGGGGACTACGAGCAGTACTTC. Amino acid sequence: CASSYWTGGDYEQYF.